Here is one T cell receptor (beta chain) with its context. Its target is not known. V gave up 0 bases and J gave up 9 bases; unmatched junction bases: 7. In germline, CDR1 is SGHTA, CDR2 FQGTGA. The CDR3 totals 16 residues. The sample is drawn from a study of post-analysis software for immune sequencing data. Study-level background: Patients had relapsing-remitting, secondary progressive or progressive-relapsing multiple sclerosis; some lacked subtype. The study's findings and limits: Roughly five TRBV segments appeared more often in patients than in controls, and TRBV5-6, TRBV5-1 and TRBV20-1 were among these. When compared against controls, multiple sclerosis patients showed significantly lower normalized Chao1 diversity. F measure clustering grouped samples strongly by preparation batch.

Every TCR beta cDNA library bore unique molecular identifiers. Each batch of about 0.85 to 10 million T cells produced 450,000 to 500,000 cDNA molecules. TCRdb re-called the PCR reads with MiXCR, one entry per CDR3 protein. Of fewer than 850,000 distinct CDR3 sequences detected, about 45% appear once; the ten largest clones hold 4% to 5%. The chain combines TRBV7-3 with TRBJ2-4; TRBD1 matches at 11 bases. The origin of this receptor is a girl aged 10 to 17 with multiple sclerosis. Sequencing was carried out using blood. CDR3: CASSLTPPGQGVIQYF. The CDR3 DNA reads as TGTGCCAGCAGCTTAACGCCACCGGGACAGGGGGTCATTCAGTACTTC.